Listed below are T cell receptor beta chains from one sample, sequenced in a study of identical twins. In TCRdb, the 5' RACE reads were re-called with MiXCR into one record per CDR3 protein. The table has roughly 1,500,000 distinct CDR3 sequences, roughly 35% seen once. The sample taken for sequencing was cord blood. The receptors shown here come from a newborn girl in good health. The CDR3 runs from the conserved cysteine through the conserved F or W. Each record gives: clone size, D gene, V gene, J gene, CDR3 DNA, CDR3 protein. D genes are given only for firm matches. Not all rows give a size; the values are once, few, many and, for expanded clones, a class.

size: many; D: TRBD2; V: TRBV7-9; J: TRBJ2-3; DNA: TGTGCCAGCAGCTCGGGACTAGCGGGGGGATCAGATACGCAGTATTTT; CDR3: CASSSGLAGGSDTQYF
size: few; D: TRBD2; V: TRBV5-1; J: TRBJ2-7; DNA: TGCGCCAGCAGCTTTTTCGGGAGGACCTACGAGCAGTACTTC; CDR3: CASSFFGRTYEQYF
size: few; D: TRBD1; V: TRBV18; J: TRBJ2-3; DNA: TGTGCCAGCCTACAGGGGCTTAAGGACACAGATACGCAGTATTTT; CDR3: CASLQGLKDTDTQYF
size: .; D: TRBD1; V: TRBV5-1; J: TRBJ2-4; DNA: TGCGCCAGCAGCTTGTTCGGACAGGGGGGCAAAAACATTCAGTACTTC; CDR3: CASSLFGQGGKNIQYF
size: .; D: TRBD1; V: TRBV6-6; J: TRBJ1-1; DNA: TGTGCCAGCAGTGACAGGGGCTATACGGCGATTTCTGAAGCTTTCTTT; CDR3: CASSDRGYTAISEAFF
size: .; D: .; V: TRBV7-9; J: TRBJ2-2; DNA: TGTGCCAGCAGCTGGGAACTAGCTCGCAAAACCGGGGAGCTGTTTTTT; CDR3: CASSWELARKTGELFF
size: .; D: .; V: TRBV20-1; J: TRBJ2-7; DNA: TGCAGTGCTCTAAGCGGGCCCCTCTACGAGCAGTACTTC; CDR3: CSALSGPLYEQYF
size: many; D: TRBD1; V: TRBV24-1; J: TRBJ2-4; DNA: TGTGCCACCAGCGACAAGACCGGGACAGGGTCGGACATTCAGTACTTC; CDR3: CATSDKTGTGSDIQYF
size: few; D: .; V: TRBV27; J: TRBJ2-3; DNA: TGTGCCAGCAGTTTGGTGGGAGCCCTTGGAGATACGCAGTATTTT; CDR3: CASSLVGALGDTQYF
size: few; D: .; V: TRBV7-2; J: TRBJ1-6; DNA: TGTGCCAGCAGCTTCCTCGAATCACCCCTCCACTTT; CDR3: CASSFLESPLHF
size: .; D: .; V: TRBV2; J: TRBJ2-7; DNA: TGTGCCGGCGAGGGACTTAGCTCCTACGAGCAGTACTTC; CDR3: CAGEGLSSYEQYF
size: few; D: .; V: TRBV12-3/TRBV12-4; J: TRBJ2-1; DNA: TGTGCCAGCAGTTCAACTGGCGTTAGGAATGAGCAGTTCTTC; CDR3: CASSSTGVRNEQFF
size: .; D: TRBD2; V: TRBV5-6; J: TRBJ2-1; DNA: TGTGCCAGCAGCTCCCCGGGACTAGCTTTCTACAATGAGCAGTTCTTC; CDR3: CASSSPGLAFYNEQFF
size: .; D: .; V: TRBV3-1; J: TRBJ2-1; DNA: TGTGCCAGCAGCTTCCGCTACTACAATGAGCAGTTCTTC; CDR3: CASSFRYYNEQFF
size: .; D: .; V: TRBV28; J: TRBJ1-5; DNA: TGTGCCAGCAGTTTAAACCCGGGGGGCCAGCCCCAGCATTTT; CDR3: CASSLNPGGQPQHF
size: .; D: TRBD1; V: TRBV5-8; J: TRBJ2-1; DNA: TGTGCCTCGGACAGGGTTTCTTCTGGGGAGCAGTTCTTC; CDR3: CASDRVSSGEQFF
size: few; D: TRBD2; V: TRBV20-1; J: TRBJ2-1; DNA: TGCAGTGCCCCCAGACTAGCGGGGGGGCTGGGTGAGCAGTTCTTC; CDR3: CSAPRLAGGLGEQFF
size: .; D: TRBD2; V: TRBV5-5; J: TRBJ2-3; DNA: TGTGCCAGCAGCTTGGGACTAGCGGTTCTCACAGATACGCAGTATTTT; CDR3: CASSLGLAVLTDTQYF
size: .; D: .; V: TRBV29-1; J: TRBJ2-7; DNA: TGCAGCGTTGAAGACCCGGGGTCAGACTCCTACGAGCAGTACTTC; CDR3: CSVEDPGSDSYEQYF
size: .; D: .; V: TRBV10-3; J: TRBJ2-3; DNA: TGTGCCATCGCAATAACGGTCGCAGATACGCAGTATTTT; CDR3: CAIAITVADTQYF
size: .; D: .; V: TRBV10-3; J: TRBJ2-1; DNA: TGTGCCATCAGTGAAGGGTTAGAACGGCTAACCTACAATGAGCAGTTCTTC; CDR3: CAISEGLERLTYNEQFF
size: few; D: TRBD1; V: TRBV4-2; J: TRBJ1-1; DNA: TGTGCCAGCAGCCAAGAAAGGGGGACAGGGGTGGGGACTGAAGCTTTCTTT; CDR3: CASSQERGTGVGTEAFF
size: few; D: TRBD2; V: TRBV11-2; J: TRBJ2-1; DNA: TGTGCCAGCAGCGCGATAGCGGGAGCGGGGAATGAGCAGTTCTTC; CDR3: CASSAIAGAGNEQFF
size: few; D: TRBD1; V: TRBV25-1; J: TRBJ2-7; DNA: TGTGCCAGCAGTGAACCAGGGGGCGGACACGAGCAGTACTTC; CDR3: CASSEPGGGHEQYF
size: .; D: .; V: TRBV4-1; J: TRBJ2-5; DNA: TGCGCCAGCAGCCAAGGCCCGAGTTACCGGTGGCAAGAGACCCAGTACTTC; CDR3: CASSQGPSYRWQETQYF
size: .; D: .; V: TRBV6-2/TRBV6-3; J: TRBJ2-4; DNA: TGTGCCAGCAGAGACGGGGGCCCCCTTGGCATTCAGTACTTC; CDR3: CASRDGGPLGIQYF
size: .; D: .; V: TRBV6-2/TRBV6-3; J: TRBJ2-7; DNA: TGTGCCGCCAAGTTGAGGGCCGCCTTGGGCGAGCAGTACTTC; CDR3: CAAKLRAALGEQYF
size: .; D: TRBD2; V: TRBV7-8; J: TRBJ2-1; DNA: TGTGCCAGCAGCACCTCGGATAGCGGGATCCCCAATGAGCAGTTCTTC; CDR3: CASSTSDSGIPNEQFF
size: .; D: TRBD2; V: TRBV6-1; J: TRBJ2-1; DNA: TGTGCCAGCAGTCCTAAGACTAGCGGGGTTTTGGGAAATGAGCAGTTCTTC; CDR3: CASSPKTSGVLGNEQFF
size: few; D: .; V: TRBV28; J: TRBJ2-5; DNA: TGTGCCAGCAGTTTGGGGGCAGTAGGAGGGCAAGAGACCCAGTACTTC; CDR3: CASSLGAVGGQETQYF
size: few; D: .; V: TRBV6-1; J: TRBJ1-2; DNA: TGTGCCAGCAGTGGTTCGAGAGTTCCCCCCACCCCCGTCAACTATGGCTACACCTTC; CDR3: CASSGSRVPPTPVNYGYTF
size: .; D: TRBD2; V: TRBV12-3/TRBV12-4; J: TRBJ2-3; DNA: TGTGCCAGCAGTTTTCCCCGACTAGCGGGCACAGATACGCAGTATTTT; CDR3: CASSFPRLAGTDTQYF
size: .; D: .; V: TRBV20-1; J: TRBJ2-2; DNA: TGCAGTGCTAGTGCGGGGAACACCGGGGAGCTGTTTTTT; CDR3: CSASAGNTGELFF
size: few; D: TRBD2; V: TRBV12-3/TRBV12-4; J: TRBJ2-5; DNA: TGTGCCAGCAGGAGGACTAGCACAGAGACCCAGTACTTC; CDR3: CASRRTSTETQYF
size: many; D: .; V: TRBV12-3/TRBV12-4; J: TRBJ1-2; DNA: TGTGCCAGCAGTTTTAGGGGTAACAACTATGGCTACACCTTC; CDR3: CASSFRGNNYGYTF
size: .; D: .; V: TRBV4-1; J: TRBJ1-2; DNA: TGCGCCAGCAGCCCCAAAGGGACGTCCAGGGGCTACACCTTC; CDR3: CASSPKGTSRGYTF
size: .; D: .; V: TRBV6-6; J: TRBJ2-7; DNA: TGTGCCAGCAGTTACTCGACCCTAGATTCCTACGAGCAGTACTTC; CDR3: CASSYSTLDSYEQYF
size: few; D: TRBD1; V: TRBV6-5; J: TRBJ2-7; DNA: TGTGCCAGCAGCCGACAGGGGTTCTCCTACGAGCAGTACTTC; CDR3: CASSRQGFSYEQYF
size: .; D: TRBD2; V: TRBV20-1; J: TRBJ2-1; DNA: TGCAGTGGCCTAGCGGGAGCCTACAATGAGCAGTTCTTC; CDR3: CSGLAGAYNEQFF